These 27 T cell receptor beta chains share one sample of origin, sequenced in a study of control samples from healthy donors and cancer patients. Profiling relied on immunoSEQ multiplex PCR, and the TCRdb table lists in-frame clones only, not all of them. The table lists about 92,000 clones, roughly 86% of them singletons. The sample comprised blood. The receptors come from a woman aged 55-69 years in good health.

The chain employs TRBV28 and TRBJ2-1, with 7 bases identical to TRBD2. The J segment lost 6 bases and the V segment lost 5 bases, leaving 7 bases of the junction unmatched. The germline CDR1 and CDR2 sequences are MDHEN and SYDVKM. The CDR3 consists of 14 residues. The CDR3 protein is CASSIAGPLNEQFF. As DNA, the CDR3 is TGTGCCAGCAGTATAGCGGGCCCACTCAATGAGCAGTTCTTC. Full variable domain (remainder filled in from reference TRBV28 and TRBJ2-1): DVKVTQSSRYLVKRTGEKVFLECVQDMDHENMFWYRQDPGLGLRLIYFSYDVKMKEKGDIPEGYSVSREKKERFSLILESASTNQTSMYLCASSIAGPLNEQFFGPGTRLTVL.

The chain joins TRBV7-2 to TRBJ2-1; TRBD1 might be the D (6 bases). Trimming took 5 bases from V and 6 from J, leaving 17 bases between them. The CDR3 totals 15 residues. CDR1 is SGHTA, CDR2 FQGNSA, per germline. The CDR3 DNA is TGTGCCAGCAGCCCGCGGACAGAGCGCGGCAATGAGCAGTTCTTC. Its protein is CASSPRTERGNEQFF.

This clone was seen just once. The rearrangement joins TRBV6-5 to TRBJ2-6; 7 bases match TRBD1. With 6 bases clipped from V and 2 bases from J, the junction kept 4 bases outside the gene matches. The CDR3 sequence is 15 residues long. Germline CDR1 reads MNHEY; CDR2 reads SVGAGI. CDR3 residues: CASRDQGAGANVLTF. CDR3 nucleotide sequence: TGTGCCAGCAGGGATCAGGGGGCTGGGGCCAACGTCCTGACTTTC.

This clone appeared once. Here the CDR3 reads CASSLPGQLTYGYTF. In nucleotides, the CDR3 is TGTGCCAGCAGCTTACCGGGACAGCTAACCTATGGCTACACCTTC. This chain uses TRBV7-2 with TRBJ1-2, with TRBD1 matching 7 bases. V gave up 2 bases and J gave up 4 bases; unmatched junction bases: 7. Germline CDR1 reads SGHTA; CDR2 reads FQGNSA. CDR3 size: 15 residues.

CDR3 sequence (DNA): TGTGCTTCTCGGACACCTAATGAAAAACTGTTTTTT. Its translation is CASRTPNEKLFF. V is TRBV7-2 and J is TRBJ1-4; a possible D gene is TRBD1 (5 bases). The CDR3 sequence is 12 residues long. The germline CDR1 and CDR2 sequences are SGHTA and FQGNSA.

CDR3 in amino acids: CATSPALRGEKLFF. The CDR3 DNA follows: TGCGCCACCTCCCCGGCACTAAGGGGTGAAAAACTGTTTTTT. The chain joins TRBV4-3 to TRBJ1-4; perhaps TRBD1 as D (5 bases). This CDR3 spans 14 amino acids. The V gene lost 10 bases and the J gene lost 7 bases, with 19 bases spanning the gap. Germline loops: CDR1 LGHNA, CDR2 YSLEER.

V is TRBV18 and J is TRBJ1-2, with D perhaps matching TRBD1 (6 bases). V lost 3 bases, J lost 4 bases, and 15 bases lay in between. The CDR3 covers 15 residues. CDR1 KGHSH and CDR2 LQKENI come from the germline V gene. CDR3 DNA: TGTGCCAGCTCACCGGACCAGGGGCTTACCTATGGCTACACCTTC. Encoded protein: CASSPDQGLTYGYTF.

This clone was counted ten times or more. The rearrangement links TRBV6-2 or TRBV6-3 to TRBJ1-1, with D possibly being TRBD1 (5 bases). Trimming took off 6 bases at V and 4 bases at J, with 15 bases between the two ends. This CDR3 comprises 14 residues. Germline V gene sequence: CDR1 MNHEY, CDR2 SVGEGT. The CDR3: CASSSSGPPTEAFF. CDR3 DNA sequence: TGTGCCAGCAGCTCCTCGGGGCCCCCCACTGAAGCTTTCTTT.

The CDR3 loop reads CASSYGVAGVSGELFF. CDR3 nucleotides: TGTGCCAGCAGTTACGGAGTAGCGGGAGTATCCGGGGAGCTGTTTTTT. J is TRBJ2-2 and V is TRBV6-5, with 9 bases identical to TRBD2. Trimming cost V 2 bases and J 6 bases; bases outside gene matches: 7. The CDR3 loop spans 16 amino acids. From germline, CDR1 is MNHEY and CDR2 SVGAGI.

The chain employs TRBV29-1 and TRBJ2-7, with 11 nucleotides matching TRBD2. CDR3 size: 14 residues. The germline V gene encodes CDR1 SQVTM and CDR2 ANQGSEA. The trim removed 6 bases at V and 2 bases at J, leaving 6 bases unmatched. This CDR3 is CSVETSGVPYEQYF. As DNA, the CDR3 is TGCAGCGTCGAGACTAGCGGGGTGCCCTACGAGCAGTACTTC.

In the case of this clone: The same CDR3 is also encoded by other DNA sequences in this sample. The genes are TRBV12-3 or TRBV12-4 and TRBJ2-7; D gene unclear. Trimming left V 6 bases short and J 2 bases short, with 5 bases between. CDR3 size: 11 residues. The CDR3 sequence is CASSLTYEQYF. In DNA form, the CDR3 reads TGTGCCAGCAGCCTAACCTACGAGCAGTACTTC.

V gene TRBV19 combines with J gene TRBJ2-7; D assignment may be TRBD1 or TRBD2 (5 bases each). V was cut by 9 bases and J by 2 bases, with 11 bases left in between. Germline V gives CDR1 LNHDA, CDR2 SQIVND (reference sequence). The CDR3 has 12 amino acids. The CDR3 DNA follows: TGTGCCAGCGGGGACGGACCCTACGAGCAGTACTTC. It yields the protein CASGDGPYEQYF.

CDR3 DNA: TGTGCCAGTAGGGACCTAACAGGGATAACTGAAGCTTTCTTT. Protein product: CASRDLTGITEAFF. The genes are TRBV19 and TRBJ1-1; D perhaps matches TRBD1 (6 bases). CDR3 size: 14 residues. V lost 6 bases, J lost 5 bases, and 16 bases lay in between. Germline V gene lookup returns CDR1 LNHDA and CDR2 SQIVND (reference sequence).

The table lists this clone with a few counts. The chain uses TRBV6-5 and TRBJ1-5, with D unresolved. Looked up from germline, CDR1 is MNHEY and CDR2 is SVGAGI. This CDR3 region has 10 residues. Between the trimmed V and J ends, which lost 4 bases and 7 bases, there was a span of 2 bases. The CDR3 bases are TGTGCCAGCAGTTCCCAGCCCCAGCATTTT. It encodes CASSSQPQHF.

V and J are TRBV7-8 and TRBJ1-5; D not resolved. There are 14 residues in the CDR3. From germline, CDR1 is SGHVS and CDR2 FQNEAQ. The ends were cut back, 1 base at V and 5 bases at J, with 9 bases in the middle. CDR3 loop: CASSLVTRDQPQHF. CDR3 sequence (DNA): TGTGCCAGCAGCTTAGTGACTAGGGATCAGCCCCAGCATTTT.

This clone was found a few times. CDR3 amino acids: CASSEQEDTGELFF. CDR3 DNA: TGTGCCAGCAGTGAACAGGAGGACACCGGGGAGCTGTTTTTT. The V and J genes are TRBV6-1 and TRBJ2-2; perhaps TRBD2 as D (5 bases). There are 14 residues in the CDR3. Trimming pared 2 bases from V and 3 bases from J, leaving 7 bases between. Germline loops: CDR1 MNHNS, CDR2 SASEGT.

The CDR3 reads CASSFLGLKGYTF. CDR3 DNA sequence: TGTGCCAGCAGCTTTTTAGGGTTAAAGGGCTACACCTTC. The chain employs TRBV5-6 and TRBJ1-2; no reliable D call. This CDR3 is 13 amino acids long. Trimming took 2 bases from V and 8 from J, leaving 13 bases between them. Germline V gene lookup returns CDR1 SGHDT and CDR2 YYEEEE.

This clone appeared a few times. The chain's CDR3 is CASSSATTYEQYF. The CDR3 DNA reads as TGTGCCAGCAGTTCGGCTACGACCTACGAGCAGTACTTC. V usage is TRBV28 and J usage is TRBJ2-7, with unresolved D. This CDR3 comprises 13 residues. From germline, CDR1 is MDHEN and CDR2 SYDVKM. Trimming took off 4 bases at V and 2 bases at J, with 9 bases between the two ends.

The CDR3 coding sequence is TGTGCCAGCAGTGCGGTAGGGATAGGTGAGCAGTTCTTC. It specifies CASSAVGIGEQFF. V and J are TRBV2 and TRBJ2-1, with D hard to call. Deletions cut 4 bases from V and 9 bases from J, with 13 bases between. This CDR3 region has 13 residues. Germline V gene sequence: CDR1 SNHLY, CDR2 FYNNEI.

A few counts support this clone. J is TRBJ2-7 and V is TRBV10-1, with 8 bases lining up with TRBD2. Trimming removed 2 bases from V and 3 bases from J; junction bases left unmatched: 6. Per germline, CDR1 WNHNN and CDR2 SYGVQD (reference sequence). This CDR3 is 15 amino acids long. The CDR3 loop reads CASSEHPGGLYEQYF. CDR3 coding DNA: TGCGCCAGCAGTGAGCATCCGGGGGGGCTCTACGAGCAGTACTTC.

The CDR3 sequence: CSAPLDRHQYF. As DNA, the CDR3 is TGCAGTGCTCCTCTCGACAGGCATCAGTACTTC. This chain connects TRBV20-1 to TRBJ2-5; possibly TRBD1 for D (6 bases). The germline V gene encodes CDR1 DFQATT and CDR2 SNEGSKA (reference sequence). V was pared by 5 bases and J by 11 bases, with 15 bases between. The CDR3 loop spans 11 amino acids.

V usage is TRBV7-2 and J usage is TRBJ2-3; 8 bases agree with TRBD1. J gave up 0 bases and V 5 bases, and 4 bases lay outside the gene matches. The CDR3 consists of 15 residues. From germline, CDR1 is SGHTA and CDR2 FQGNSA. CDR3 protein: CASSPGGASTDTQYF. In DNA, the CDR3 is TGTGCCAGCAGCCCAGGGGGCGCGAGCACAGATACGCAGTATTTT.

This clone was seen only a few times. CDR3 protein: CASSWSPATSTDTQYF. The DNA for the CDR3 is TGTGCCAGCAGCTGGTCCCCTGCGACTAGCACAGATACGCAGTATTTT. V usage is TRBV7-2 and J usage is TRBJ2-3; D is uncertain. Trimming stripped 4 bases from V and 0 bases from J, with 14 bases between. The germline V gene encodes CDR1 SGHTA and CDR2 FQGNSA. The CDR3 has 16 residues. The full variable domain, rest sourced from reference TRBV7-2 and TRBJ2-3, is GAGVSQSPSNKVTEKGKDVELRCDPISGHTALYWYRQSLGQGLEFLIYFQGNSAPDKSGLPSDRFSAERTGGSVSTLTIQRTQQEDSAVYLCASSWSPATSTDTQYFGPGTRLTVL.

CDR3 sequence (DNA): TGTGCCAGCAGCAAAGGGATAGCGGGAGGCACAGATACGCAGTATTTT. Its protein product is CASSKGIAGGTDTQYF. The chain has TRBV21-1 and TRBJ2-3; the tabulated D call, TRBD2, remains unverified against the DNA. TRBV21-1 represents a pseudogene. The CDR3 loop spans 16 amino acids.

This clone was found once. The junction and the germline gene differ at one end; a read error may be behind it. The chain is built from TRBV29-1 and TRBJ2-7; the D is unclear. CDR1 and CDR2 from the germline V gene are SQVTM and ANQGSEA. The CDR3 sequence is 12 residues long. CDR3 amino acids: CSVQEAIYEQYF. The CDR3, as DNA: TGCAGCGTTCAAGAGGCTATCTACGAGCAGTACTTC.

CDR3 sequence reads: CASSGTSSFYEQYF. CDR3 DNA sequence: TGTGCCAGCAGCGGGACTAGTTCCTTTTACGAGCAGTACTTC. The chain combines TRBV11-2 with TRBJ2-7; 8 positions agree with TRBD2. The CDR3 loop spans 14 amino acids. Germline loops: CDR1 SGHAT, CDR2 FQNNGV. The V gene end was trimmed by 5 bases and the J gene end by 4 bases; junction bases not matched to a gene: 7.

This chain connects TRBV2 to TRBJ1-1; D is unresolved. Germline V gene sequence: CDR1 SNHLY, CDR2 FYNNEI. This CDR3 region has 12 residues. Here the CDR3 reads CSTTGENTEAFF. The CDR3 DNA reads TGTTCAACTACGGGCGAGAACACTGAAGCTTTCTTT.